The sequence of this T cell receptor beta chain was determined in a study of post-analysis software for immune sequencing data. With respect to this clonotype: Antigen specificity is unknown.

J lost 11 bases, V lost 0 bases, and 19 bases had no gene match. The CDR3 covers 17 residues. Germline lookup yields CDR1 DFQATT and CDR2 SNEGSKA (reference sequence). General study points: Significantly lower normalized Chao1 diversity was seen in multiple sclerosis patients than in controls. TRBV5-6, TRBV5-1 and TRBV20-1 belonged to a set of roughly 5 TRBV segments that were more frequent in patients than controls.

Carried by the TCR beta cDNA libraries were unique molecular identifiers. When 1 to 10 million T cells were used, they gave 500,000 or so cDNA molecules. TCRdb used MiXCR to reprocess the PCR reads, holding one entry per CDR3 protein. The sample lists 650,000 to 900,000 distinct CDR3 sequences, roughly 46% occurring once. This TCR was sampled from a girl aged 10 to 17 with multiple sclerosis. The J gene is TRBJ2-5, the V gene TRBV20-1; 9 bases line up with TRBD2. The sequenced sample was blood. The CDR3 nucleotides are TGCAGTGCTAGAGATAATTGGGGAGGGACTAGCATCAATGAGCAGTACTTC. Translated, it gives CSARDNWGGTSINEQYF.